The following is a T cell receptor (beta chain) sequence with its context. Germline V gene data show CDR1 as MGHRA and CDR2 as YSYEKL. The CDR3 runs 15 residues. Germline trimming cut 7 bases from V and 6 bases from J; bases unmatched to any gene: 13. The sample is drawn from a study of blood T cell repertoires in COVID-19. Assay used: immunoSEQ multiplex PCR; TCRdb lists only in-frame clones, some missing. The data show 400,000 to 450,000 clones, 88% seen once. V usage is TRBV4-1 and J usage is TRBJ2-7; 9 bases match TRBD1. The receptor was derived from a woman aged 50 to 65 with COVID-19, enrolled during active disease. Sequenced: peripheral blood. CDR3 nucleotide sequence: TGCGCCAGCACCGAGATCGGGACAGGGAAGCGCGAGCAGTACTTC. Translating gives CASTEIGTGKREQYF.